This is a list of T cell receptor beta chains from one sample in a study of control samples from healthy donors and cancer patients. Produced via immunoSEQ multiplex PCR; TCRdb's table is partial and in-frame only. Of 75,000 to 90,000 clones in the sample, over 75% are singletons; the top ten hold under 7.5%. Sequencing was performed on blood. The receptors originated from a man aged 50-59 years in good health. Both conserved end residues are part of each CDR3. Each record gives: V gene, J gene, D gene, clone size, CDR3 protein, CDR3 DNA. A D gene is named only where the DNA matches it firmly. Not every row has a clone size; where given, it reads once, few, many or a size class.

>TRBV5-1|TRBJ1-3|NA|NA
CASSLEVSRIGNTIYF
TGCGCCAGCAGCTTGGAGGTTTCAAGAATTGGAAACACCATATATTTT
>TRBV19|TRBJ2-1|TRBD2|NA
CASSIASGGGYNEQFF
TGTGCCAGTAGTATAGCTAGCGGGGGGGGCTACAATGAGCAGTTCTTC
>TRBV4-3|TRBJ1-3|NA|NA
CASSQDRAPSGNTIYF
TGCGCCAGCAGCCAAGATCGGGCCCCCTCTGGAAACACCATATATTTT
>TRBV11-2|TRBJ1-2|NA|NA
CASSRPTANYGYTF
TGTGCCAGCAGCCGTCCGACGGCAAACTATGGCTACACCTTC
>TRBV27|TRBJ2-7|NA|NA
CATPKNQAYEQYF
TGTGCCACCCCGAAAAACCAAGCCTACGAGCAGTACTTC
>TRBV27|TRBJ2-1|TRBD1|NA
CASSLRALSLGQAKSNEQFF
TGTGCCAGCAGTTTAAGGGCGTTAAGCTTGGGACAGGCAAAGAGCAATGAGCAGTTCTTC
>TRBV15|TRBJ2-5|NA|NA
CATSRDIGTQYF
TGTGCCACCAGCAGAGATATCGGGACCCAGTACTTC
>TRBV7-2|TRBJ1-6|TRBD1|NA
CASSFYRDRVPSPLHF
TGTGCCAGCAGCTTCTACCGGGACAGGGTTCCTTCACCCCTCCACTTT
>TRBV3-1/TRBV3-2|TRBJ1-3|NA|few
CASSQDVRVAGNTIYF
TGTGCCAGCAGCCAAGACGTAAGGGTAGCTGGAAACACCATATATTTT
>TRBV2|TRBJ2-5|NA|NA
CASSPFGQETQYF
TGTGCCAGCAGTCCCTTCGGGCAAGAGACCCAGTACTTC
>TRBV2|TRBJ1-3|NA|once
CASSAGSLGNTIYF
TGTGCCAGCAGTGCGGGGTCCCTTGGAAACACCATATATTTT
>TRBV19|TRBJ1-6|NA|NA
CASSIGAEYNSPLHF
TGTGCCAGTAGTATAGGGGCAGAATATAATTCACCCCTCCACTTT
>TRBV27|TRBJ2-7|TRBD2|NA
CASSRERGGQGEQYF
TGTGCCAGCAGTCGCGAGCGGGGGGGCCAGGGGGAGCAGTACTTC
>TRBV30|TRBJ1-1|NA|NA
CAWSPGQLEAFF
TGTGCCTGGAGCCCTGGACAGTTGGAAGCTTTCTTT
>TRBV3-1/TRBV3-2|TRBJ2-5|NA|NA
CASSQVGGEETQYF
TGTGCCAGCAGCCAAGTCGGCGGGGAAGAGACCCAGTACTTC
>TRBV24-1|TRBJ1-2|TRBD1|NA
CATSDSTGGYGYTF
TGTGCCACCAGTGATTCGACAGGGGGCTATGGCTACACCTTC
>TRBV27|TRBJ2-3|NA|NA
CASSYADTQYF
TGTGCCAGCAGTTACGCAGATACGCAGTATTTT
>TRBV7-9|TRBJ2-2|NA|NA
CASSLGNTGELFF
TGTGCCAGCAGCTTAGGGAACACCGGGGAGCTGTTTTTT
>TRBV2|TRBJ2-7|NA|NA
CASRGPKHHYEQYF
TGTGCCAGCAGGGGCCCGAAGCATCACTACGAGCAGTACTTC
>TRBV10-2|TRBJ1-5|NA|NA
CASSDNYQPQHF
TGCGCCAGCAGTGACAATTATCAGCCCCAGCATTTT
>TRBV7-2|TRBJ1-5|TRBD1|NA
CASSFNTGGSSQPQHF
TGTGCCAGCAGCTTCAACACAGGGGGCTCTAGTCAGCCCCAGCATTTT
>TRBV27|TRBJ2-3|TRBD1|NA
CASTSPTGASITDTQYF
TGTGCCAGCACCTCGCCGACAGGGGCATCAATCACAGATACGCAGTATTTT
>TRBV10-2|TRBJ2-1|TRBD2|NA
CASTGLAGGYNEQFF
TGCGCCAGCACTGGACTAGCGGGGGGGTACAATGAGCAGTTCTTC
>TRBV7-9|TRBJ1-6|TRBD1|few
CASSWTGKENSPLHF
TGTGCCAGCAGTTGGACAGGGAAGGAGAATTCACCCCTCCACTTT
>TRBV4-3|TRBJ1-2|TRBD1|NA
CASSQGTGGANYGYTF
TGCGCCAGCAGCCAGGGTACAGGGGGTGCTAACTATGGCTACACCTTC
>TRBV18|TRBJ1-5|NA|NA
CASSPSADQPQHF
TGTGCCAGCTCACCATCGGCAGATCAGCCCCAGCATTTT
>TRBV9|TRBJ2-1|TRBD2|NA
CASSVHTSGGYYNEQFF
TGTGCCAGCAGCGTGCATACTAGCGGGGGATACTACAATGAGCAGTTCTTC
>TRBV4-3|TRBJ1-1|TRBD1|NA
CASSREGATEAFF
TGCGCCAGCAGCCGTGAGGGGGCCACTGAAGCTTTCTTT
>TRBV30|TRBJ1-1|NA|NA
CAWGIPPGTEAFF
TGTGCCTGGGGGATCCCCCCGGGAACTGAAGCTTTCTTT
>TRBV6-5|TRBJ2-7|NA|NA
CASSFQGLVYEQYF
TGTGCCAGCAGTTTTCAGGGTTTGGTCTACGAGCAGTACTTC
>TRBV15|TRBJ2-7|NA|NA
CATSQRRVPYEQYF
TGTGCCACCAGCCAAAGAAGAGTCCCCTACGAGCAGTACTTC
>TRBV6-5|TRBJ1-3|NA|NA
CASSYDPRSGNTIYF
TGTGCCAGCAGTTACGACCCTCGCTCTGGAAACACCATATATTTT
>TRBV3-1/TRBV3-2|TRBJ1-4|NA|once
CASRPSDRTLNEKLFF
TGTGCCAGCAGACCTTCCGACAGGACTCTTAATGAAAAACTGTTTTTT
>TRBV6-5|TRBJ1-6|NA|NA
CASSSGLDSPLHF
TGTGCCAGCAGTTCGGGTCTCGATTCACCCCTCCACTTT
>TRBV30|TRBJ1-1|NA|NA
CAWRSYTGKRETEAFF
TGTGCCTGGAGGTCCTATACAGGGAAACGGGAGACTGAAGCTTTCTTT
>TRBV5-8|TRBJ1-6|NA|NA
CASSANPGPYYNSPLHF
TGTGCCAGCAGCGCAAATCCTGGCCCCTACTATAATTCACCCCTCCACTTT
>TRBV19|TRBJ2-2|TRBD1|NA
CATRTGGASGELFF
TGTGCCACCCGGACAGGGGGAGCGTCCGGGGAGCTGTTTTTT
>TRBV19|TRBJ1-5|NA|NA
CASSIFLGESNQPQHF
TGTGCCAGTAGTATATTCTTGGGCGAGAGCAATCAGCCCCAGCATTTT
>TRBV29-1|TRBJ2-1|TRBD1|NA
CSVELLQQTGSFYNEQFF
TGCAGCGTTGAGCTCCTGCAACAGACAGGGTCGTTCTACAATGAGCAGTTCTTC
>TRBV7-9|TRBJ1-2|TRBD1|NA
CASSLDGTGGYYGYTF
TGTGCCAGCAGCTTAGATGGGACAGGGGGGTACTATGGCTACACCTTC
>TRBV6-5|TRBJ1-1|NA|NA
CASSYVAGVNTKAFF
TGTGCCAGCAGTTACGTCGCAGGCGTGAACACTAAAGCTTTCTTT
>TRBV5-5|TRBJ2-5|NA|NA
CASSSMHGETQYF
TGTGCCAGCAGTTCGATGCATGGTGAGACCCAGTACTTC
>TRBV25-1|TRBJ2-7|NA|NA
CASSEFLGFEQYF
TGTGCCAGCAGTGAATTCTTAGGCTTCGAGCAGTACTTC
>TRBV6-4|TRBJ2-7|NA|NA
CASSPLTYEQYF
TGTGCCAGCAGCCCCCTTACCTACGAGCAGTACTTC
>TRBV6-5|TRBJ2-7|NA|NA
CASSYYHGPYEQYF
TGTGCCAGCAGTTACTACCACGGACCCTACGAGCAGTACTTC
>TRBV20-1|TRBJ1-3|NA|few
CSVGVGNTIYF
TGCAGTGTGGGGGTCGGAAACACCATATATTTT
>TRBV9|TRBJ1-2|NA|once
CASSVASNYGYTF
TGTGCCAGCAGCGTAGCCAGTAACTATGGCTACACCTTC
>TRBV7-9|TRBJ1-6|NA|NA
CASSLDSKGSPLHF
TGTGCCAGCAGCCTGGACAGCAAGGGTTCACCCCTCCACTTT
>TRBV27|TRBJ2-1|NA|few
CASSWGQNYNEQFF
TGTGCCAGCAGTTGGGGGCAAAACTACAATGAGCAGTTCTTC
>TRBV6-5|TRBJ2-7|TRBD2|NA
CASRGTSEQYF
TGTGCCAGCAGGGGGACTAGCGAGCAGTACTTC
>TRBV7-9|TRBJ1-2|NA|NA
CASSLAFFYGYTF
TGTGCCAGCAGCTTAGCCTTTTTCTATGGCTACACCTTC
>TRBV19|TRBJ2-5|NA|NA
CASSGRIGTPQETQYF
TGTGCCAGTAGTGGCAGAATCGGGACACCGCAAGAGACCCAGTACTTC
>TRBV11-3|TRBJ2-1|NA|few
CASSLRGQRNEQFF
TGTGCCAGCAGCTTACGGGGACAACGCAATGAGCAGTTCTTC
>TRBV6-5|TRBJ1-1|NA|NA
CASSYSRRGRTEAFF
TGTGCCAGCAGTTACTCGCGTAGGGGAAGGACTGAAGCTTTCTTT